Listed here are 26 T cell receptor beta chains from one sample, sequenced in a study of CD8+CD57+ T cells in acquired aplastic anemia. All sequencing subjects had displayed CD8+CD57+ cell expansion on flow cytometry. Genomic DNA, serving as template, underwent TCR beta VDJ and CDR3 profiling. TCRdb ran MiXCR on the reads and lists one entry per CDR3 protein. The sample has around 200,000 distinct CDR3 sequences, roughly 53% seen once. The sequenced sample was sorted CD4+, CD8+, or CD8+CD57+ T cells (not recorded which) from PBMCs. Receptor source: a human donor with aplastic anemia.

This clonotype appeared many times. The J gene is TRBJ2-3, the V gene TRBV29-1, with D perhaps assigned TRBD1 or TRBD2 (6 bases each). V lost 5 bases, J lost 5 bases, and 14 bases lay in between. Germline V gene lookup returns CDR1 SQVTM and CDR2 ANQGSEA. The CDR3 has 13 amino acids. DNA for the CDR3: TGCAGCGTTTCACGGGGGCGAGGAGATACGCAGTATTTT. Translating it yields CSVSRGRGDTQYF.

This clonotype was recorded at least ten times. The DNA of the CDR3 is TGTGCCAGCAGCTTAGGGACAGGAAAAAATCAGCCCCAGCATTTT. Translated: CASSLGTGKNQPQHF. The chain has TRBV11-2 and TRBJ1-5, with 7 nucleotides matching TRBD1. This CDR3 spans 15 amino acids. CDR1 SGHAT and CDR2 FQNNGV come from the germline V gene. Germline trimming cut 1 base from V and 4 bases from J; bases unmatched to any gene: 4.

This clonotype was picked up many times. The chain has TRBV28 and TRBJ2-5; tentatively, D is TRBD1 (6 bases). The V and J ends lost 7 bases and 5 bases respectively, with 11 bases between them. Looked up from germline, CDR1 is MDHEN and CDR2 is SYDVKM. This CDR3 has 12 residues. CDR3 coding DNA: TGTGCCAGCACTGGGGGCCGGGAGACCCAGTACTTC. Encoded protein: CASTGGRETQYF.

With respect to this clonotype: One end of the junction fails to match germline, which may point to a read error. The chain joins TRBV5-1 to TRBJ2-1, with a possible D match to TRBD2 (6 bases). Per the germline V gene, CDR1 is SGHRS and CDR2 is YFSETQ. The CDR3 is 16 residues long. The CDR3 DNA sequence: TGTGCCAGCAGCCCCCGGGGAGGACTCTCCTATAGTGAGCAGTTCTTC. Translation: CASSPRGGLSYSEQFF.

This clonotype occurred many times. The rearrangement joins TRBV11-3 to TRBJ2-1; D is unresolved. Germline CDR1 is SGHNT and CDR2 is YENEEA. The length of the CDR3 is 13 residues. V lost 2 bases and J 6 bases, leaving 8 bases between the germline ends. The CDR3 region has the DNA TGTGCCAGCAGCTTATCCCCGGGCAATGAGCAGTTCTTC. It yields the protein CASSLSPGNEQFF.

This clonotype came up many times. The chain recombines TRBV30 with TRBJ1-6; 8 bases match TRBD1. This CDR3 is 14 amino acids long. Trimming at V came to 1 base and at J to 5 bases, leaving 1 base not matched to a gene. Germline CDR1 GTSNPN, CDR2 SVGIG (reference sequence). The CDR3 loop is CAWSGGQDNSPLHF. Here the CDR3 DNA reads TGTGCCTGGAGTGGGGGACAGGATAATTCACCCCTCCACTTT.

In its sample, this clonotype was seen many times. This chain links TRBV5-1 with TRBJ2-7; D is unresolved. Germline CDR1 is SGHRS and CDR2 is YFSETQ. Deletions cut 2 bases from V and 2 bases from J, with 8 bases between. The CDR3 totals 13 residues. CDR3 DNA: TGCGCCAGCAGCTTCGCAGGACCCTACGAGCAGTACTTC. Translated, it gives CASSFAGPYEQYF.

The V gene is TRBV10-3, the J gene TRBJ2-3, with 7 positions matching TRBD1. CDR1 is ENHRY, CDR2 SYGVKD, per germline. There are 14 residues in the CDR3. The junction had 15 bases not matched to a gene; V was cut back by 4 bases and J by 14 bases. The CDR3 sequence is CAISVGDRVDTRYF. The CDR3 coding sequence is TGTGCCATCAGTGTGGGTGACAGGGTCGATACACGGTATTTT.

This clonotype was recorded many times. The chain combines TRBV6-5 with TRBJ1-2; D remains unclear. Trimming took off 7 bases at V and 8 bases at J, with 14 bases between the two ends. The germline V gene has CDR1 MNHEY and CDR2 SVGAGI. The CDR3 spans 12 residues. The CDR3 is CASTDKGYGYTF. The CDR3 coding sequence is TGTGCCAGCACCGATAAGGGTTACGGCTACACCTTC.

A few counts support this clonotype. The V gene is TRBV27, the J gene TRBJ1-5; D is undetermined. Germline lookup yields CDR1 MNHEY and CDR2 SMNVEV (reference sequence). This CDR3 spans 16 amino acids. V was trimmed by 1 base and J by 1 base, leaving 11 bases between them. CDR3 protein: CASSLYRPASNQPQHF. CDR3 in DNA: TGTGCCAGCAGTTTATATCGTCCGGCAAGCAATCAGCCCCAGCATTTT.

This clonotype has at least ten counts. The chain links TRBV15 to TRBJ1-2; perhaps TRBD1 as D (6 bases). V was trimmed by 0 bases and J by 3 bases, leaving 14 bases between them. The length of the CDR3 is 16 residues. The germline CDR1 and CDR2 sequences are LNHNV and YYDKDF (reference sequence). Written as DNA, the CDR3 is TGTGCCACCAGCAGAGATCAGGCGGGGGCGGACTATGGCTACACCTTC. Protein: CATSRDQAGADYGYTF.

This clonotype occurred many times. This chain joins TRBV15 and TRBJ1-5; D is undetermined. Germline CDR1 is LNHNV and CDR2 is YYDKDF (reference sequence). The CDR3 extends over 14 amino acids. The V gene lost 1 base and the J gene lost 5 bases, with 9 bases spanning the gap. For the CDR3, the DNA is TGTGCCACCAGCAGAGTTGGTTGGGATCAGCCCCAGCATTTT. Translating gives CATSRVGWDQPQHF.

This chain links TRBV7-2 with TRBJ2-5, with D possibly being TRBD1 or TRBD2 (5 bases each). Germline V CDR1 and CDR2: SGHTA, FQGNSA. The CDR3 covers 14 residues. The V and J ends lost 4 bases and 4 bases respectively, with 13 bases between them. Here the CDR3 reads CASSSPGPSETQYF. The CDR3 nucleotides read TGTGCCAGCAGCTCCCCGGGACCCTCAGAGACCCAGTACTTC.

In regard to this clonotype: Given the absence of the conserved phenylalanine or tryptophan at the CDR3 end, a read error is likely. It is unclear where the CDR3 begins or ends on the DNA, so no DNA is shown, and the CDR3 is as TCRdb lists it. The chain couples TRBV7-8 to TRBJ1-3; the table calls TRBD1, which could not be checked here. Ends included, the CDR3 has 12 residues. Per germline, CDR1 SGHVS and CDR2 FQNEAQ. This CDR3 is CASSLAPGPGDT.

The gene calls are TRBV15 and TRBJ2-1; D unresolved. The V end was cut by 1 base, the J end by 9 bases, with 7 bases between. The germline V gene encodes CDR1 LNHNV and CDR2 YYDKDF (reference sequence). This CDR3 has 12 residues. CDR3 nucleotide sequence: TGTGCCACCAGCAGAGTGAACAGTGAGCAGTTCTTC. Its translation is CATSRVNSEQFF.

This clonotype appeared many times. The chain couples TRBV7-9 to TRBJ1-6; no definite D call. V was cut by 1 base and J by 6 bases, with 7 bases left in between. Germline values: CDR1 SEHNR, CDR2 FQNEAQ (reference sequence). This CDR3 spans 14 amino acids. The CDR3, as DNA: TGTGCCAGCAGCTTAGAGGTACCTAATTCACCCCTCCACTTT. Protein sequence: CASSLEVPNSPLHF.

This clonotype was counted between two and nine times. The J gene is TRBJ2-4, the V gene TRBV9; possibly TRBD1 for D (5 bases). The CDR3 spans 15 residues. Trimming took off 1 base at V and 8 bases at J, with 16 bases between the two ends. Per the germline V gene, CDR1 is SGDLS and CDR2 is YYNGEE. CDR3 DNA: TGTGCCAGCAGCGTACAACAGGATTCGCGAGACATTCAGTACTTC. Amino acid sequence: CASSVQQDSRDIQYF.

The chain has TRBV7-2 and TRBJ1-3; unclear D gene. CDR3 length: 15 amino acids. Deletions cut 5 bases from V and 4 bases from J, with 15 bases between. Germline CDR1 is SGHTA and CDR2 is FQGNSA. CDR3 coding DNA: TGTGCCAGCAGCAACCTGTACGGTGGCGGAAACACCATATATTTT. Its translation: CASSNLYGGGNTIYF.

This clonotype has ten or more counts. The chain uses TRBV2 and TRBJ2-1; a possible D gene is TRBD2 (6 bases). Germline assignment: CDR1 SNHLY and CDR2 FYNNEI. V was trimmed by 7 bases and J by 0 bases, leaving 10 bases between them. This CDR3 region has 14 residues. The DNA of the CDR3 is TGTGCCAGCACTAGCGCTAGCTCCTACAATGAGCAGTTCTTC. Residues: CASTSASSYNEQFF.

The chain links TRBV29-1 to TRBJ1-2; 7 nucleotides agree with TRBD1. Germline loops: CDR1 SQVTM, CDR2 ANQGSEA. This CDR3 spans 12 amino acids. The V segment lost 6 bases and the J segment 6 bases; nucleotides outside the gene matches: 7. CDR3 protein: CSVGGQRNGYTF. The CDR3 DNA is TGCAGCGTCGGGGGACAGAGGAATGGCTACACCTTC.

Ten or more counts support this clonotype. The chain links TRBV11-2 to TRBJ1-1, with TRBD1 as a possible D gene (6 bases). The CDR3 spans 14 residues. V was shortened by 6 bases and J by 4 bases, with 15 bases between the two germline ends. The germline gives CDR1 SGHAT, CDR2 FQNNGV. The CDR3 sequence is CASRPAGGATEAFF. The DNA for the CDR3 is TGTGCCAGCAGACCCGCTGGGGGGGCCACTGAAGCTTTCTTT.

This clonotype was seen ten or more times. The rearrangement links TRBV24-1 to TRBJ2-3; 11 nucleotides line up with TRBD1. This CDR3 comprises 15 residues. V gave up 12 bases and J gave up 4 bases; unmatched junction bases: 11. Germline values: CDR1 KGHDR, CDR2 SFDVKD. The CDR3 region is CAAGGGQGGSDTQYF. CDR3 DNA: TGTGCCGCAGGGGGGGGACAGGGGGGATCAGATACGCAGTATTTT.

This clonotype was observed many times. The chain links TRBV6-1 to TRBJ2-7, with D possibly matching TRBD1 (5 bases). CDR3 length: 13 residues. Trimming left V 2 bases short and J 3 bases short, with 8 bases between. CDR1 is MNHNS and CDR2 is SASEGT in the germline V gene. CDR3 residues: CASSETQGYEQYF. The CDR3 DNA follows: TGTGCCAGCAGTGAAACTCAGGGCTACGAGCAGTACTTC.

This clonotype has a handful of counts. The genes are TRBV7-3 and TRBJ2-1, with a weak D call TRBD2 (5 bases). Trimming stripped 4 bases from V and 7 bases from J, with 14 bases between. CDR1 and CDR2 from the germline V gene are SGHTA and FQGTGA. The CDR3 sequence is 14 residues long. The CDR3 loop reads CASSSGGWENEQFF. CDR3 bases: TGTGCCAGCAGCTCCGGAGGCTGGGAGAATGAGCAGTTCTTC.

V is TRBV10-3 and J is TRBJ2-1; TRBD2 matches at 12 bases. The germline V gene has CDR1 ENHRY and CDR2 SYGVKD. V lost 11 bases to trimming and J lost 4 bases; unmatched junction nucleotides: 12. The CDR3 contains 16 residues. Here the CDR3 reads CAGKTSGGAPYNEQFF. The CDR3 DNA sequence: TGTGCCGGAAAGACTAGCGGGGGTGCCCCTTACAATGAGCAGTTCTTC.

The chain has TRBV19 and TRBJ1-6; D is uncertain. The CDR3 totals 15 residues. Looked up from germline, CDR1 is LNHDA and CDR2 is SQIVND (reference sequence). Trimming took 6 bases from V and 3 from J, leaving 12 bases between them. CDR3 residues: CASRSLANYNSPLHF. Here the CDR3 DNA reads TGTGCCAGTAGGAGTTTGGCGAACTATAATTCACCCCTCCACTTT.